This T cell receptor (beta chain) was observed in a study of CD8+CD57+ T cells in acquired aplastic anemia. The wider study: Sorted CD4+ and CD8+ cells gave a mean 3.2 ug DNA, range about 0.19 to 27.4 ug.

This clonotype appeared a few times. The CDR3 covers 15 residues. Germline trimming cut 4 bases from V and 3 bases from J; bases unmatched to any gene: 8. CDR1 is SGHTA, CDR2 FQGNSA, per germline. Genomic DNA, the template, was used for profiling of the TCR beta VDJ and CDR3. TCRdb reprocessed the reads with MiXCR, giving one entry per CDR3 protein. The table includes more than 250,000 distinct CDR3 sequences, approximately 56% detected once. Source material: sorted CD4+, CD8+, or CD8+CD57+ T cells (not recorded which) from PBMCs. This sequence originates from a human donor with severe aplastic anemia or a healthy control (not recorded which). The chain has TRBV7-2 and TRBJ2-7; 8 nucleotides agree with TRBD2. The CDR3 DNA sequence: TGTGCCAGCAGCTCTGAAACTAGCGGTCGCTACGAGCAGTACTTC. Translating it yields CASSSETSGRYEQYF.